The rows below give T cell receptor beta chains drawn from one sample of a study of beta chain features in type 1 diabetes. Only in-frame clones appear in the TCRdb table, and some are missing; sequencing was by immunoSEQ multiplex PCR. The profile shows approximately 130,000 clones, roughly 17% of them singletons. Sequenced: central memory CD4+ T cells from blood. These receptors came from a young man with type 1 diabetes. Both conserved end residues are part of each CDR3. The D gene is left open where the match is weak. A row's size may be missing; if present it is once, few, many or a size class.

J gene: TRBJ2-7
D gene: .
V gene: TRBV7-2
clone size: .
CDR3 protein: CASAAGGSYEQYF
CDR3 DNA: TGTGCCAGCGCCGCGGGCGGCTCCTACGAGCAGTACTTC

J gene: TRBJ2-1
D gene: .
V gene: TRBV30
clone size: .
CDR3 protein: CAWTKTRLIEQFF
CDR3 DNA: TGTGCCTGGACCAAAACTAGGTTAATCGAGCAGTTCTTC

J gene: TRBJ1-2
D gene: .
V gene: TRBV7-2
clone size: .
CDR3 protein: CASSLRAGVNYGYTF
CDR3 DNA: TGTGCCAGCAGCTTAAGGGCAGGGGTCAACTATGGCTACACCTTC

J gene: TRBJ2-5
D gene: .
V gene: TRBV25-1
clone size: .
CDR3 protein: CASTRAGSETQYF
CDR3 DNA: TGTGCCAGCACGCGAGCGGGTTCGGAGACCCAGTACTTC

J gene: TRBJ2-3
D gene: TRBD2
V gene: TRBV18
clone size: few
CDR3 protein: CASSPGTSGTDTQYF
CDR3 DNA: TGTGCCAGCTCACCAGGGACTAGCGGCACAGATACGCAGTATTTT

J gene: TRBJ1-2
D gene: .
V gene: TRBV29-1
clone size: .
CDR3 protein: CSVEGAGAEGYTF
CDR3 DNA: TGCAGCGTTGAAGGGGCAGGGGCGGAAGGCTACACCTTC

J gene: TRBJ2-5
D gene: TRBD2
V gene: TRBV19
clone size: few
CDR3 protein: CASATSWQETQYF
CDR3 DNA: TGTGCCAGCGCGACTAGCTGGCAAGAGACCCAGTACTTC

J gene: TRBJ2-5
D gene: TRBD1
V gene: TRBV18
clone size: many
CDR3 protein: CASSPWTGHRETQYF
CDR3 DNA: TGTGCCAGCTCACCTTGGACAGGGCACAGGGAGACCCAGTACTTC

J gene: TRBJ2-4
D gene: .
V gene: TRBV30
clone size: few
CDR3 protein: CAWSWGGQQYF
CDR3 DNA: TGTGCCTGGAGTTGGGGGGGACAGCAGTACTTC

J gene: TRBJ1-2
D gene: .
V gene: TRBV6-5
clone size: .
CDR3 protein: CASSRTGTTYGYTF
CDR3 DNA: TGTGCCAGCAGCCGAACAGGGACGACTTATGGCTACACCTTC

J gene: TRBJ2-2
D gene: .
V gene: TRBV2
clone size: many
CDR3 protein: CASTPSTTGAGELFF
CDR3 DNA: TGTGCCAGCACCCCATCGACTACTGGGGCCGGGGAGCTGTTTTTT

J gene: TRBJ1-1
D gene: .
V gene: TRBV5-1
clone size: few
CDR3 protein: CASSYDSMNTEAFF
CDR3 DNA: TGCGCCAGCAGCTATGACAGTATGAACACTGAAGCTTTCTTT

J gene: TRBJ1-3
D gene: .
V gene: TRBV7-2
clone size: .
CDR3 protein: CASSLDSLTGNTIYF
CDR3 DNA: TGTGCCAGCAGCTTAGACTCGTTGACTGGAAACACCATATATTTT

J gene: TRBJ2-7
D gene: TRBD1
V gene: TRBV23-1
clone size: .
CDR3 protein: CASSRTTGQGPYEQYF
CDR3 DNA: TGCGCCAGCAGCCGCACAACGGGACAGGGGCCCTACGAGCAGTACTTC

J gene: TRBJ1-3
D gene: .
V gene: TRBV7-2
clone size: few
CDR3 protein: CASSPKGGNTIYF
CDR3 DNA: TGTGCCAGCAGCCCCAAAGGGGGGAACACCATATATTTT

J gene: TRBJ2-1
D gene: TRBD2
V gene: TRBV10-3
clone size: medium-sized
CDR3 protein: CAIRAQGAGASYNEQFF
CDR3 DNA: TGTGCCATCAGGGCTCAAGGAGCGGGGGCCTCCTACAATGAGCAGTTCTTC

J gene: TRBJ1-4
D gene: TRBD1
V gene: TRBV15
clone size: .
CDR3 protein: CATSRTGLEKLFF
CDR3 DNA: TGTGCCACCAGCAGGACAGGGCTTGAAAAACTGTTTTTT

J gene: TRBJ1-3
D gene: TRBD1
V gene: TRBV7-2
clone size: few
CDR3 protein: CASSQGVPGNTIYF
CDR3 DNA: TGTGCCAGCAGCCAGGGGGTACCTGGAAACACCATATATTTT

J gene: TRBJ2-3
D gene: TRBD1
V gene: TRBV4-3
clone size: few
CDR3 protein: CASSQGGTGVRDTQYF
CDR3 DNA: TGCGCCAGCAGCCAAGGGGGGACAGGGGTACGAGATACGCAGTATTTT

J gene: TRBJ2-2
D gene: TRBD1
V gene: TRBV27
clone size: .
CDR3 protein: CASNGGTGLGDTGELFF
CDR3 DNA: TGTGCCAGCAACGGCGGGACAGGGCTCGGGGACACCGGGGAGCTGTTTTTT

J gene: TRBJ2-1
D gene: .
V gene: TRBV2
clone size: .
CDR3 protein: CASSEARGHNEQFF
CDR3 DNA: TGTGCCAGCAGTGAGGCCCGTGGGCACAATGAGCAGTTCTTC

J gene: TRBJ2-7
D gene: .
V gene: TRBV28
clone size: .
CDR3 protein: CATVGEPYEQYF
CDR3 DNA: TGTGCCACCGTGGGGGAGCCCTACGAGCAGTACTTC

J gene: TRBJ1-1
D gene: TRBD1
V gene: TRBV30
clone size: .
CDR3 protein: CAWSVGQGAGAFF
CDR3 DNA: TGTGCCTGGAGTGTTGGACAGGGGGCAGGAGCTTTCTTT

J gene: TRBJ1-2
D gene: .
V gene: TRBV28
clone size: .
CDR3 protein: CASSLQNYGYTF
CDR3 DNA: TGTGCCAGCAGTTTACAAAACTATGGCTACACCTTC

J gene: TRBJ2-3
D gene: .
V gene: TRBV30
clone size: few
CDR3 protein: CAWSRTGEGTQYF
CDR3 DNA: TGTGCCTGGAGTCGTACAGGGGAGGGTACGCAGTATTTT

J gene: TRBJ2-4
D gene: TRBD2
V gene: TRBV7-2
clone size: few
CDR3 protein: CASSSRTSGDLAKNIQYF
CDR3 DNA: TGTGCCAGCAGCTCCCGGACTAGCGGGGATCTAGCCAAAAACATTCAGTACTTC

J gene: TRBJ1-4
D gene: TRBD1
V gene: TRBV5-1
clone size: few
CDR3 protein: CASSPGTGAWGTNEKLFF
CDR3 DNA: TGCGCCAGCAGCCCTGGGACAGGGGCTTGGGGGACTAATGAAAAACTGTTTTTT

J gene: TRBJ2-5
D gene: .
V gene: TRBV25-1
clone size: few
CDR3 protein: CASSDLSGPGETQYF
CDR3 DNA: TGTGCCAGCAGTGACCTGAGCGGGCCCGGAGAGACCCAGTACTTC

J gene: TRBJ2-7
D gene: TRBD1
V gene: TRBV9
clone size: many
CDR3 protein: CASSPHPGTGNAYEQYF
CDR3 DNA: TGTGCCAGCAGCCCCCACCCCGGGACAGGGAACGCCTACGAGCAGTACTTC

J gene: TRBJ2-6
D gene: .
V gene: TRBV21-1
clone size: .
CDR3 protein: CASSKPRGIAGGPSSGANVLTF
CDR3 DNA: TGTGCCAGCAGCAAACCCCGTGGGATAGCGGGAGGACCCTCGTCTGGGGCCAACGTCCTGACTTTC

J gene: TRBJ2-1
D gene: .
V gene: TRBV29-1
clone size: few
CDR3 protein: CSALLRYSYNEQFF
CDR3 DNA: TGCAGCGCCCTTCTGCGTTACTCCTACAATGAGCAGTTCTTC

J gene: TRBJ2-5
D gene: TRBD2
V gene: TRBV6-5
clone size: .
CDR3 protein: CASVELAVGTQYF
CDR3 DNA: TGTGCCAGCGTGGAACTAGCGGTAGGGACCCAGTACTTC

J gene: TRBJ2-5
D gene: TRBD1
V gene: TRBV10-3
clone size: .
CDR3 protein: CATARQGETQYF
CDR3 DNA: TGTGCCACCGCGAGACAGGGAGAGACCCAGTACTTC

J gene: TRBJ2-7
D gene: .
V gene: TRBV4-3
clone size: many
CDR3 protein: CASSQVEGAGEQYF
CDR3 DNA: TGCGCCAGCAGCCAAGTGGAGGGGGCGGGGGAGCAGTACTTC

J gene: TRBJ2-1
D gene: TRBD2
V gene: TRBV30
clone size: few
CDR3 protein: CAWRNSRSGGAYNEQFF
CDR3 DNA: TGTGCCTGGAGAAACTCCCGTAGCGGGGGGGCCTACAATGAGCAGTTCTTC

J gene: TRBJ1-2
D gene: TRBD1
V gene: TRBV16
clone size: .
CDR3 protein: CASSRMGQGRTNYGYTF
CDR3 DNA: TGTGCCAGCAGCCGGATGGGACAGGGGAGAACGAACTATGGCTACACCTTC

J gene: TRBJ1-1
D gene: .
V gene: TRBV7-9
clone size: few
CDR3 protein: CASSPPMGQGEAFF
CDR3 DNA: TGTGCCAGCAGCCCCCCAATGGGCCAGGGGGAAGCTTTCTTT

J gene: TRBJ1-2
D gene: .
V gene: TRBV5-6
clone size: .
CDR3 protein: CASSLAGSNYGYTF
CDR3 DNA: TGTGCCAGCAGCTTGGCCGGGTCTAACTATGGCTACACCTTC

J gene: TRBJ2-2
D gene: .
V gene: TRBV6-1
clone size: few
CDR3 protein: CASSDQWTLGELFF
CDR3 DNA: TGTGCCAGCAGTGATCAATGGACCCTAGGGGAGCTGTTTTTT

J gene: TRBJ2-3
D gene: .
V gene: TRBV7-2
clone size: few
CDR3 protein: CASSSRSQLAASTDTQYF
CDR3 DNA: TGTGCCAGCAGCTCTAGATCTCAACTAGCCGCTAGCACAGATACGCAGTATTTT

J gene: TRBJ1-4
D gene: .
V gene: TRBV6-6
clone size: .
CDR3 protein: CASRPGSGLNEKLFF
CDR3 DNA: TGTGCCAGCAGACCCGGCTCAGGGCTTAATGAAAAACTGTTTTTT

J gene: TRBJ1-1
D gene: TRBD1
V gene: TRBV28
clone size: once
CDR3 protein: CASSGQPNTEAFF
CDR3 DNA: TGTGCCAGTTCGGGACAGCCCAACACTGAAGCTTTCTTT

J gene: TRBJ2-5
D gene: .
V gene: TRBV2
clone size: .
CDR3 protein: CASVARGETQYF
CDR3 DNA: TGTGCCAGCGTAGCTAGAGGGGAGACCCAGTACTTC

J gene: TRBJ1-5
D gene: .
V gene: TRBV19
clone size: .
CDR3 protein: CASLMLYSNQPQHF
CDR3 DNA: TGTGCCAGTTTGATGTTGTATAGCAATCAGCCCCAGCATTTT

J gene: TRBJ1-1
D gene: .
V gene: TRBV30
clone size: .
CDR3 protein: CAWSLSGVNTEAFF
CDR3 DNA: TGTGCCTGGTCCTTGAGCGGAGTGAACACTGAAGCTTTCTTT

J gene: TRBJ2-4
D gene: .
V gene: TRBV7-8
clone size: .
CDR3 protein: CASSSAESSVRYF
CDR3 DNA: TGTGCCAGCAGCTCCGCAGAGAGTAGCGTGCGGTACTTC

J gene: TRBJ2-7
D gene: .
V gene: TRBV18
clone size: few
CDR3 protein: CASSPFPGPDNEQYF
CDR3 DNA: TGTGCCAGCTCACCATTCCCCGGGCCGGACAACGAGCAGTACTTC

J gene: TRBJ2-3
D gene: TRBD2
V gene: TRBV7-2
clone size: many
CDR3 protein: CASSPVSGGRTDTQYF
CDR3 DNA: TGTGCCAGCAGCCCCGTTAGCGGGGGGCGCACAGATACGCAGTATTTT

J gene: TRBJ1-1
D gene: .
V gene: TRBV7-9
clone size: many
CDR3 protein: CASRTDRMSNTEAFF
CDR3 DNA: TGTGCCAGCAGGACTGACAGGATGTCGAACACTGAAGCTTTCTTT

J gene: TRBJ2-1
D gene: .
V gene: TRBV21-1
clone size: few
CDR3 protein: CASSKVGRGKGNEQFF
CDR3 DNA: TGTGCCAGCAGCAAAGTCGGCAGGGGAAAGGGCAATGAGCAGTTCTTC

J gene: TRBJ1-1
D gene: .
V gene: TRBV2
clone size: .
CDR3 protein: CASNPPAIAFF
CDR3 DNA: TGCGCCAGCAACCCACCCGCTATCGCTTTCTTT

J gene: TRBJ2-1
D gene: .
V gene: TRBV14
clone size: .
CDR3 protein: CASSHGTAHEQFF
CDR3 DNA: TGTGCCAGCAGCCACGGGACGGCCCATGAGCAGTTCTTC